These 9 T cell receptor beta chains came from one sample sequenced in a study of vaccination effects on CD4 cells after COVID-19. This table comes from immunoSEQ multiplex PCR, and its TCRdb copy is limited to in-frame clones, with some not included. Of 72,000 or so clones in the sample, about 74% were seen once. What these receptors recognize is not known. Following 10 days of culture, CD4+ T cells were isolated. Vaccination of participants consisted of two doses of either the BNT162b2 or mRNA-1273 vaccine. The sequences come from CD4+ T cells from PBMCs cultured without peptide, collected after COVID-19 vaccination. These receptors all stem from a human donor who received a COVID-19 vaccine.

V and J are TRBV9 and TRBJ1-6; tentatively, D is TRBD1 (6 bases). Germline V CDR1 and CDR2: SGDLS, YYNGEE. V lost 4 bases and J 9 bases, leaving 11 bases between the germline ends. This CDR3 has 13 amino acids. The CDR3 region has the DNA TGTGCCAGCAGCTTGTCCAGGGGTTCACCCCTCCACTTT. It yields the protein CASSLSRGSPLHF. Using reference TRBV9 and TRBJ1-6 for the parts outside the CDR3, the full variable domain is DSGVTQTPKHLITATGQRVTLRCSPRSGDLSVYWYQQSLDQGLQFLIQYYNGEERAKGNILERFSAQQFPDLHSELNLSSLELGDSALYFCASSLSRGSPLHFGNGTRLTVT.

This clone came up a few times. The CDR3 loop is CSVLPELQGLDTQYF. For the CDR3, the DNA is TGCAGCGTCCTTCCCGAATTACAGGGGTTGGATACGCAGTATTTT. This chain joins TRBV29-1 and TRBJ2-3; 7 bases map to TRBD1. CDR1 and CDR2 from the germline V gene are SQVTM and ANQGSEA. Germline trimming cut 6 bases from V and 6 bases from J; bases unmatched to any gene: 15. This CDR3 is built from 15 residues.

This chain uses TRBV5-1 with TRBJ1-1; D unresolved. Per the germline V gene, CDR1 is SGHRS and CDR2 is YFSETQ. V lost 0 bases and J lost 1, with 10 bases in between. The CDR3 totals 15 residues. For the CDR3, the DNA is TGCGCCAGCAGCTTGGTTCAAGGCGGGAACACTGAAGCTTTCTTT. Its translation: CASSLVQGGNTEAFF.

The chain carries TRBV30 and TRBJ2-1; perhaps TRBD1 as D (6 bases). In germline, CDR1 is GTSNPN, CDR2 SVGIG (reference sequence). V was cut by 2 bases and J by 2 bases, with 19 bases left in between. The CDR3 covers 17 residues. CDR3 sequence reads: CAWSRARQGRTYNEQFF. CDR3 nucleotide sequence: TGTGCCTGGAGTAGGGCGCGTCAGGGGCGTACCTACAATGAGCAGTTCTTC.

V usage is TRBV6-5 and J usage is TRBJ1-3; maybe TRBD1 (6 bases). Germline assignment: CDR1 MNHEY and CDR2 SVGAGI. With 2 bases removed from V and 10 bases from J, the gap between germline ends came to 6 bases. This CDR3 region has 11 residues. CDR3 protein: CASSYQGTIYF. CDR3 nucleotides: TGTGCCAGCAGTTACCAGGGGACCATATATTTT.

CDR3 coding DNA: TGCGCCAGCAGCTTGGCCCAACTAGCGGGGCCCACAGATACGCAGTATTTT. It translates to CASSLAQLAGPTDTQYF. V and J are TRBV5-1 and TRBJ2-3, with TRBD2 identical over 10 bases. V dropped 0 bases and J dropped 2; count of bases not matched to a gene: 6. The germline gives CDR1 SGHRS, CDR2 YFSETQ. The CDR3 covers 17 residues.

The V call is TRBV29-1, the J call TRBJ1-2; 8 positions match TRBD1. Germline V lookup: CDR1 SQVTM, CDR2 ANQGSEA. This CDR3 has 13 amino acids. After removal of 5 bases from V and 2 bases from J, the junction contained 4 bases not matched to a gene. CDR3 in amino acids: CSVSRTGNYGYTF. The CDR3 DNA is TGCAGCGTTTCCAGGACAGGGAACTATGGCTACACCTTC.

The V call is TRBV5-5, the J call TRBJ1-4; D unclear. Germline values: CDR1 SGHKS, CDR2 YYEKEE (reference sequence). V lost 5 bases, J lost 0 bases, and 17 bases lay in between. The CDR3 extends over 17 amino acids. CDR3 region: CASSRKLDSTTNEKLFF. CDR3 bases: TGTGCCAGCAGTCGTAAGTTGGATTCTACAACTAATGAAAAACTGTTTTTT.

The rearrangement joins TRBV2 to TRBJ2-3, with 13 bases identical to TRBD2. CDR1 and CDR2 from the germline V gene are SNHLY and FYNNEI. The CDR3 extends over 15 amino acids. The J segment lost 6 bases and the V segment lost 6 bases, leaving 6 bases of the junction unmatched. The CDR3 spells CASSRLAGGGDTQYF. CDR3 in DNA: TGTGCCAGCAGCAGACTAGCGGGGGGTGGGGATACGCAGTATTTT.